These 25 T cell receptor beta chains were sequenced from one sample in a study of CD8 T cells in ankylosing spondylitis (dated by TCRdb to about 2017). Library method: 5' RACE. Instrument used: Illumina HiSeq 2500. Through fastp at Q25 and MiXCR, TCRdb rebuilt clones from the public reads, retaining in-frame beta chains. All rows with the same CDR3 protein become a single entry with the most common DNA and genes. The sample table records tens of thousands of distinct CDR3 sequences; 8% to 13% of these occur just once. The ten largest clones capture approximately 1.4% of the sample. The sequencing input was blood, either unsorted or a sorted T cell fraction (not recorded which). These receptors all come from a male donor with ankylosing spondylitis or in good health (not recorded which).

This sequence joins TRBV20-1 and TRBJ2-7, with D possibly matching TRBD2 (6 bases). Germline V lookup: CDR1 DFQATT, CDR2 SNEGSKA (reference sequence). The CDR3 has 14 residues. The V end was cut by 2 bases, the J end by 2 bases, with 13 bases between. The chain's CDR3 is CSARRWGDPYEQYF. The CDR3, as DNA: TGCAGTGCTAGAAGGTGGGGGGATCCCTACGAGCAGTACTTC.

This clonotype was detected ten times or more. The genes are TRBV10-3 and TRBJ1-1, with D perhaps TRBD1 (5 bases). The germline CDR1 and CDR2 sequences are ENHRY and SYGVKD. Trimming shortened V by 0 bases and J by 4 bases, and 9 bases separated the two germline ends. This CDR3 region has 14 residues. The CDR3 is CAISESWGVTEAFF. The CDR3 region has the DNA TGTGCCATCAGTGAGTCGTGGGGGGTCACTGAAGCTTTCTTT.

This chain uses TRBV2 with TRBJ1-3, with a tentative D call TRBD1 (6 bases). The CDR3 consists of 13 residues. From germline, CDR1 is SNHLY and CDR2 FYNNEI. V lost 8 bases and J lost 9, with 17 bases in between. In DNA, the CDR3 is TGTGCCAGCGCGGCAGGGGCAATAGGCACCATATATTTT. Protein product: CASAAGAIGTIYF.

This clonotype has at least ten counts. The chain combines TRBV9 with TRBJ2-1; 7 nucleotides agree with TRBD2. The CDR3 spans 15 residues. With V trimmed by 6 bases and J by 3 bases, 9 bases remained unmatched. The germline V gene has CDR1 SGDLS and CDR2 YYNGEE. The CDR3 DNA is TGTGCCAGCACAACCTTGGGGGGGGTCTACAATGAGCAGTTCTTC. Its translation is CASTTLGGVYNEQFF. The full variable domain, rest sourced from reference TRBV9 and TRBJ2-1, is DSGVTQTPKHLITATGQRVTLRCSPRSGDLSVYWYQQSLDQGLQFLIQYYNGEERAKGNILERFSAQQFPDLHSELNLSSLELGDSALYFCASTTLGGVYNEQFFGPGTRLTVL.

At least ten counts were recorded for this clonotype. CDR3 DNA: TGTGCCACCAGTGATTTGCGGGTTCCCGAGACCCAGTACTTC. Translating gives CATSDLRVPETQYF. The chain recombines TRBV24-1 with TRBJ2-5; D is unclear. V lost 0 bases, J lost 5 bases, and 9 bases lay in between. The CDR3 spans 14 residues. The germline gives CDR1 KGHDR, CDR2 SFDVKD.

In its sample, this clonotype was seen a few times. This rearrangement joins TRBV9 to TRBJ2-2; D tentatively fits TRBD1 or TRBD2 (7 bases each). CDR1 SGDLS and CDR2 YYNGEE come from the germline V gene. The CDR3 is made up of 16 amino acids. V dropped 3 bases and J dropped 3 bases, with 15 bases sitting between them. The CDR3 loop is CASSEFQGGYTGELFF. The CDR3 bases are TGTGCCAGCAGCGAGTTCCAGGGGGGGTACACCGGGGAGCTGTTTTTT.

This clonotype has ten or more counts. This rearrangement joins TRBV27 to TRBJ2-3; the D is unclear. This CDR3 contains 15 residues. Trimming stripped 1 base from V and 0 bases from J, with 8 bases between. Per the germline V gene, CDR1 is MNHEY and CDR2 is SMNVEV (reference sequence). CDR3 region: CASSLLPGSTDTQYF. CDR3 coding DNA: TGTGCCAGCAGTTTATTACCCGGAAGCACAGATACGCAGTATTTT.

The sample holds many counts of this clonotype. V gene TRBV5-1 combines with J gene TRBJ2-5; D is undetermined. Trimming removed 0 bases at V and 5 bases at J, with 11 bases between. Germline V lookup: CDR1 SGHRS, CDR2 YFSETQ. This CDR3 spans 14 amino acids. The CDR3 loop reads CASSLAFGRETQYF. As DNA, the CDR3 is TGCGCCAGCAGCTTGGCCTTCGGTCGCGAGACCCAGTACTTC. The complete variable domain, with remaining parts taken from reference TRBV5-1 and TRBJ2-5, reads KAGVTQTPRYLIKTRGQQVTLSCSPISGHRSVSWYQQTPGQGLQFLFEYFSETQRNKGNFPGRFSGRQFSNSRSEMNVSTLELGDSALYLCASSLAFGRETQYFGPGTRLLVL.

This clonotype was observed many times. Here the CDR3 DNA reads TGTGCCAGCAGTTATCGGGAGAAGGCTAATGAAAAACTGTTTTTT. Translating it yields CASSYREKANEKLFF. V and J are TRBV6-5 and TRBJ1-4; D not certain. The CDR3 has 15 residues. Germline assignment: CDR1 MNHEY and CDR2 SVGAGI. Trimming took 3 bases from V and 3 from J, leaving 11 bases between them.

As to this clonotype: One base away lies a much larger clone, so this may be a sequencing read error. This chain uses TRBV19 with TRBJ2-2; weak D call: TRBD1 (5 bases). Germline lookup yields CDR1 LNHDA and CDR2 SQIVND (reference sequence). V was cut by 7 bases and J by 13 bases, with 13 bases left in between. This CDR3 comprises 11 residues. The CDR3 reads CASTAQRGLFF. In nucleotides, the CDR3 is TGTGCCAGTACTGCTCAAAGGGGGCTGTTTTTT.

This clonotype was counted ten times or more. The chain joins TRBV7-2 to TRBJ2-5; D perhaps matches TRBD2 (5 bases). This CDR3 is built from 16 residues. Looked up from germline, CDR1 is SGHTA and CDR2 is FQGNSA. Trimming pared 2 bases from V and 5 bases from J, leaving 18 bases between. CDR3 loop: CASSLRSLSGWETQYF. CDR3 DNA sequence: TGTGCCAGCAGCTTAAGGAGCCTTTCGGGGTGGGAGACCCAGTACTTC.

In this sample, this clonotype turned up many times. The rearrangement links TRBV12-3 or TRBV12-4 to TRBJ1-1; 11 nucleotides line up with TRBD1. V gave up 1 base and J gave up 7 bases; unmatched junction bases: 5. This CDR3 is 15 amino acids long. For the CDR3, the DNA is TGTGCCAGCAGTTTAGGTGGACAGGGGGCGAATGAAGCTTTCTTT. It encodes CASSLGGQGANEAFF.

This clonotype was detected ten times or more. The chain links TRBV20-1 to TRBJ2-1; D possibly matches TRBD1 or TRBD2 (6 bases each). V was shortened by 7 bases and J by 7 bases, with 20 bases between the two germline ends. In germline, CDR1 is DFQATT, CDR2 SNEGSKA (reference sequence). The CDR3 covers 14 residues. The CDR3 spells CSVGGRLGWNEQFF. CDR3 sequence (DNA): TGCAGTGTAGGGGGACGACTAGGATGGAATGAGCAGTTCTTC.

This clonotype was detected ten times or more. This chain uses TRBV6-2 or TRBV6-3 with TRBJ2-7; D call uncertain. V shed 0 bases and J shed 4 bases, with 7 bases lying between them. The CDR3 extends over 13 amino acids. Germline V lookup: CDR1 MNHEY, CDR2 SVGEGT. CDR3 bases: TGTGCCAGCAGTTACTCGGAAGGTTACGAGCAGTACTTC. Translation gives CASSYSEGYEQYF.

At least ten counts were recorded for this clonotype. The rearrangement links TRBV5-1 to TRBJ2-4; D is ambiguous. CDR3 length: 14 residues. Germline V gene sequence: CDR1 SGHRS, CDR2 YFSETQ. The ends were cut back, 0 bases at V and 5 bases at J, with 9 bases in the middle. CDR3 in amino acids: CASSLALRENIQYF. The CDR3 bases are TGCGCCAGCAGCTTGGCTTTGAGAGAAAACATTCAGTACTTC.

This clonotype has only a few counts. The chain joins TRBV7-2 to TRBJ2-3, with D uncertain. This CDR3 contains 13 residues. Trimming pared 1 base from V and 5 bases from J, leaving 7 bases between. CDR1 and CDR2 from the germline V gene are SGHTA and FQGNSA. The CDR3, as DNA: TGTGCCAGCAGCTTAGTACAGCAAGATACGCAGTATTTT. Its translation is CASSLVQQDTQYF.

This clonotype was detected a few times. This rearrangement joins TRBV18 to TRBJ2-5, with 12 bases aligning to TRBD2. J gave up 0 bases and V 2 bases, and 1 base lay outside the gene matches. Germline CDR1 and CDR2: KGHSH and LQKENI. CDR3 length: 16 amino acids. The CDR3 region has the DNA TGTGCCAGCTCACCAACTAGCGGGGGGTACCAAGAGACCCAGTACTTC. Its translation is CASSPTSGGYQETQYF.

This clonotype was counted many times. J is TRBJ2-7 and V is TRBV6-5; 9 nucleotides match TRBD1. Germline V gene lookup returns CDR1 MNHEY and CDR2 SVGAGI. The CDR3 has 16 amino acids. The V and J ends lost 0 bases and 4 bases, in that order; junction bases with no gene match: 7. The CDR3 DNA follows: TGTGCCAGCAGTTACTCGAGGGGACAGGGCGTGTACGAGCAGTACTTC. Amino acids: CASSYSRGQGVYEQYF.

This clonotype was detected many times. The chain links TRBV29-1 to TRBJ1-4; D remains ambiguous. Trimming removed 0 bases from V and 8 bases from J, with 13 bases in between. Germline assignment: CDR1 SQVTM and CDR2 ANQGSEA. CDR3 length: 14 amino acids. The CDR3: CSVEDRLIGEKLFF. CDR3 in DNA: TGCAGCGTTGAAGATCGTCTAATCGGGGAAAAACTGTTTTTT.

The table lists this clonotype with many counts. This chain uses TRBV20-1 with TRBJ2-5; possibly TRBD1 for D (5 bases). Trimming pared 5 bases from V and 2 bases from J, leaving 12 bases between. CDR1 is DFQATT and CDR2 is SNEGSKA in the germline V gene (reference sequence). This CDR3 is 13 amino acids long. The CDR3 here is CSAPRQSQETQYF. The CDR3 DNA is TGCAGTGCTCCCCGACAGTCTCAAGAGACCCAGTACTTC.

This clonotype was seen more than once but under ten times. This chain connects TRBV27 to TRBJ2-7; 9 bases agree with TRBD1. CDR1 is MNHEY and CDR2 is SMNVEV in the germline V gene (reference sequence). The CDR3 runs 15 residues. After removal of 5 bases from V and 0 bases from J, the junction contained 5 bases not matched to a gene. The CDR3 is CASSLRQGVSYEQYF. The CDR3 DNA follows: TGTGCCAGCAGTCTAAGACAGGGGGTCTCCTACGAGCAGTACTTC.

This clonotype came up many times. The gene calls are TRBV10-3 and TRBJ2-5; D might be TRBD2 (5 bases). The V end lost 10 bases, the J end lost 4 bases, and 16 bases lay between the germline ends. The length of the CDR3 is 13 residues. CDR1 is ENHRY and CDR2 is SYGVKD in the germline V gene. Written as DNA, the CDR3 is TGTGCCAGCGGCGTGGGAGCCCCAGAGACCCAGTACTTC. Translating gives CASGVGAPETQYF.

There are many counts of this clonotype. The genes are TRBV6-5 and TRBJ2-1, with a weak D call TRBD1 (6 bases). The germline V gene has CDR1 MNHEY and CDR2 SVGAGI. The CDR3 consists of 16 residues. Trimming left V 6 bases short and J 1 base short, with 16 bases between. The CDR3 sequence: CASRAERDTSYNEQFF. The CDR3 nucleotides are TGTGCCAGCAGAGCAGAACGGGACACATCCTACAATGAGCAGTTCTTC.

This clonotype was detected many times. The CDR3 bases are TGCGCCAGCAGCTCAGCGACAGGAACCTACGAGCAGTACTTC. It codes for CASSSATGTYEQYF. The chain couples TRBV5-1 to TRBJ2-7; D may be TRBD1 (6 bases). The CDR3 runs 14 residues. Per germline, CDR1 SGHRS and CDR2 YFSETQ. V lost 3 bases and J 2 bases, leaving 12 bases between the germline ends.

With respect to this clonotype: A much larger clone sits a single nucleotide away, making a read error possible. The J gene is TRBJ2-2, the V gene TRBV6-5; D gene uncertain. The CDR3 loop spans 14 amino acids. Germline CDR1 MNHEY, CDR2 SVGAGI. The CDR3 region is CVSSFRDWGGELFF. CDR3 DNA: TGTGTCAGCAGTTTCCGTGACTGGGGCGGGGAGCTGTTTTTT.